This TCR beta chain was recovered during a study of shared clonotypes between healthy human individuals. The CDR3 is 13 amino acids. V gave up 5 bases and J gave up 5 bases, with 16 bases separating them. Germline CDR1 and CDR2: SQVTM and ANQGSEA. Assay: immunoSEQ multiplex PCR; the TCRdb copy retains only in-frame clones and omits some. The data hold millions of clones, with less than 95% observed a single time. As defined, naive CD8 cells were CD45RO-negative and positively selected for CCR7, with terminally differentiated effector memory CD45RA+ cells excluded. The sequenced material came from naive CD8+ T cells sorted from blood. The chain uses TRBV29-1 and TRBJ2-7, with a tentative D call TRBD1 (6 bases). This clonotype was obtained from a man between 18 and 29 years old in good health. The CDR3 loop reads CSVSLGGLDEQYF. In DNA, the CDR3 is TGCAGCGTTTCATTAGGGGGTTTGGACGAGCAGTACTTC.